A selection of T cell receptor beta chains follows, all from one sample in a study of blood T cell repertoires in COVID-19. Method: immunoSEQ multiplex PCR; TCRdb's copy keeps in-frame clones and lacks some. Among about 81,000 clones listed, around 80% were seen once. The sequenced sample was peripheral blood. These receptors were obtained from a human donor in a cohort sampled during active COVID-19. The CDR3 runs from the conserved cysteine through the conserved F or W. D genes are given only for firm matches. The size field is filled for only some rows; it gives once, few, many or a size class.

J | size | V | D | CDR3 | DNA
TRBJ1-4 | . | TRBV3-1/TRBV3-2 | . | CASSQGTFNEKLFF | TGTGCCAGCAGCCAAGGGACTTTTAATGAAAAACTGTTTTTT
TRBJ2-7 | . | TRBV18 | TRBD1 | CASSPLAGGEQYF | TGTGCCAGCTCACCACTGGCAGGGGGCGAGCAGTACTTC
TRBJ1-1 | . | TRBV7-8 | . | CASSPQGEAFF | TGTGCCAGCAGCCCCCAGGGAGAAGCTTTCTTT
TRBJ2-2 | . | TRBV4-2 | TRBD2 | CASSQSPGLNTGELFF | TGTGCCAGCAGCCAGAGTCCGGGACTAAACACCGGGGAGCTGTTTTTT
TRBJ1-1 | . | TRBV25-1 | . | CASSTPGISEAFF | TGTGCCAGCAGTACCCCAGGGATTTCTGAAGCTTTCTTT
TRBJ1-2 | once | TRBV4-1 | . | CASSEDHEVTNYGYTF | TGCGCCAGCAGCGAAGATCACGAGGTGACTAACTATGGCTACACCTTC
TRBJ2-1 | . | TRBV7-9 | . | CASSPTNEQFF | TGTGCCAGCAGCCCAACAAATGAGCAGTTCTTC
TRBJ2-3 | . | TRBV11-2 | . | CASSYAGAWVTDTQYF | TGTGCCAGCAGCTACGCGGGGGCTTGGGTCACAGATACGCAGTATTTT
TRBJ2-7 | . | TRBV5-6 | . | CASSLSGYEQYF | TGTGCCAGCAGCTTGTCAGGCTACGAGCAGTACTTC
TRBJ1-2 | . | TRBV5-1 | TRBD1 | CASSVDREGYTF | TGCGCCAGCAGCGTCGACAGGGAGGGCTACACCTTC
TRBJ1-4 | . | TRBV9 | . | CASSVGPSNEKLFF | TGTGCCAGCAGCGTTGGCCCCAGTAATGAAAAACTGTTTTTT
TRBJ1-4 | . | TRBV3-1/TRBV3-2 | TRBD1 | CASSSRDRGREKLFF | TGTGCCAGCAGCTCCCGGGACAGGGGGCGGGAAAAACTGTTTTTT
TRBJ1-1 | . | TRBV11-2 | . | CASRPGGRLEAFF | TGTGCCAGTAGGCCCGGGGGTCGCCTTGAAGCTTTCTTT
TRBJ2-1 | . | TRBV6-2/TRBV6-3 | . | CASSRPGWINEQFF | TGTGCCAGCAGTCGCCCCGGGTGGATCAATGAGCAGTTCTTC
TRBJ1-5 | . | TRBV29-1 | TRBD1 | CSAPTGGDNQPQHF | TGCAGCGCTCCGACAGGGGGCGACAATCAGCCCCAGCATTTT
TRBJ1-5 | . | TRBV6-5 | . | CASSYTGSNQPQHF | TGTGCCAGCAGTTACACAGGGAGCAATCAGCCCCAGCATTTT
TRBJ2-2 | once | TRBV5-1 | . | CASSLVWQTNTGELFF | TGCGCCAGCAGCTTGGTGTGGCAAACGAACACCGGGGAGCTGTTTTTT
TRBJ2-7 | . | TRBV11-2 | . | CASSLAPRGGAIGGEQYF | TGTGCCAGCAGCTTAGCCCCCCGTGGAGGGGCGATTGGAGGGGAGCAGTACTTC
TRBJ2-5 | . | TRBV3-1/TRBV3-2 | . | CASSQERRVGETQYF | TGTGCCAGCAGCCAAGAGCGGCGGGTAGGAGAGACCCAGTACTTC
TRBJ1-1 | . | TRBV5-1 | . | CASSQTAVMNTEAFF | TGCGCCAGCAGCCAGACGGCGGTGATGAACACTGAAGCTTTCTTT
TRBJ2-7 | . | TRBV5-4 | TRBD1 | CASSMDRAEQYF | TGTGCCAGCAGCATGGACAGGGCCGAGCAGTACTTC
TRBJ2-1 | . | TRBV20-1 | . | CSARDSVEQFF | TGCAGTGCTAGAGATAGTGTCGAGCAGTTCTTC
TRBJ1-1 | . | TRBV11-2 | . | CASSPQWNTEAFF | TGTGCCAGCAGCCCCCAGTGGAACACTGAAGCTTTCTTT
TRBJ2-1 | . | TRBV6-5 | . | CASSYQAVNNEQFF | TGTGCCAGCAGTTACCAGGCAGTTAACAATGAGCAGTTCTTC
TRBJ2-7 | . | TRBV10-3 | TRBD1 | CAISQDRDYEQYF | TGTGCCATCAGTCAGGACAGGGACTACGAGCAGTACTTC
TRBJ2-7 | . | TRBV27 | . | CASNRIYEQYF | TGTGCCAGCAACAGGATCTACGAGCAGTACTTC
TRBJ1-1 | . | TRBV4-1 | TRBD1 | CASSQSRDRNTEAFF | TGCGCCAGCAGCCAGAGCCGGGACAGGAACACTGAAGCTTTCTTT
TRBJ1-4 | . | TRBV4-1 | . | CASSQVPGANEKLFF | TGCGCCAGCAGCCAAGTACCAGGGGCTAATGAAAAACTGTTTTTT
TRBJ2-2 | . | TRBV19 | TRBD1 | CASKQGPPSGTGELFF | TGTGCCAGTAAACAGGGGCCGCCCTCGGGCACCGGGGAGCTGTTTTTT
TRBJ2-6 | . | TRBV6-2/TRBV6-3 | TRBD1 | CASSKPRQGASGANVLTF | TGTGCCAGCAGTAAACCCCGACAGGGGGCTTCTGGGGCCAACGTCCTGACTTTC
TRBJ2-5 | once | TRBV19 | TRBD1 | CASSQQGGQETQYF | TGTGCCAGTAGTCAACAGGGGGGTCAAGAGACCCAGTACTTC
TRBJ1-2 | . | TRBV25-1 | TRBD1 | CASSGRTGDGYTF | TGTGCCAGCAGTGGCCGGACAGGGGATGGCTACACCTTC
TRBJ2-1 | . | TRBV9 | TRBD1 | CASSVQGDSYNEQFF | TGTGCCAGCAGCGTACAGGGGGATTCCTACAATGAGCAGTTCTTC
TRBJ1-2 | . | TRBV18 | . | CASSPPNDSGYTF | TGTGCCAGCTCACCACCGAACGACAGCGGCTACACCTTC
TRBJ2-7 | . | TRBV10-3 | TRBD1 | CAISAGTGGEQYF | TGTGCCATCAGCGCCGGGACAGGCGGCGAGCAGTACTTC
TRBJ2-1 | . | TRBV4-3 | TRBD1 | CASSQAGGTYNEQFF | TGCGCCAGCAGCCAAGCAGGGGGTACCTACAATGAGCAGTTCTTC
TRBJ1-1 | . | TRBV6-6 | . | CASSARGLDTEAFF | TGTGCCAGCAGTGCGCGGGGCCTCGACACTGAAGCTTTCTTT
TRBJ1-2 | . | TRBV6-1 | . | CASSEALFDSFYTF | TGTGCCAGCAGTGAAGCGCTATTCGACAGCTTCTACACCTTC
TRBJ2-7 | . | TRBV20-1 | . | CSASKRGGGYEQYF | TGCAGTGCTAGTAAACGGGGAGGTGGCTACGAGCAGTACTTC
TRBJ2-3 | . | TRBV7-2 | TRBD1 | CASSPKAGTGRTDTQYF | TGTGCCAGCAGCCCCAAAGCCGGGACAGGGCGGACAGATACGCAGTATTTT
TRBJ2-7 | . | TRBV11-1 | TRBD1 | CASSSGGTGNNEQYF | TGTGCCAGCAGCTCCGGAGGGACAGGGAACAACGAGCAGTACTTC
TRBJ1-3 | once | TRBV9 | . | CASSVATGGHGGNTIYF | TGTGCCAGCAGCGTAGCTACTGGGGGACACGGGGGAAACACCATATATTTT
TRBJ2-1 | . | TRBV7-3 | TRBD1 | CASSYGDRDHNEQFF | TGTGCCAGCAGCTACGGGGACAGGGACCACAATGAGCAGTTCTTC
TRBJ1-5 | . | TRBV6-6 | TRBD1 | CASSPGGGTGGQYSNQPQHF | TGTGCCAGCAGTCCCGGCGGGGGGACAGGGGGCCAATATAGCAATCAGCCCCAGCATTTT
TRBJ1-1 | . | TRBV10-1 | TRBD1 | CASSRGQSAAAFF | TGCGCCAGCAGTCGGGGACAGTCAGCTGCAGCTTTCTTT
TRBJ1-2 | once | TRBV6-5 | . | CASSYSKTSGGYTF | TGTGCCAGCAGTTACTCGAAGACCTCGGGTGGCTACACCTTC